This T cell receptor (beta chain) was identified during a study of T cell responses to AZD1222 COVID-19 vaccine (dated by TCRdb to about 2021). A note on the overall study: A total of around 240 trial participants underwent TCR sequencing, of whom about 210 had received two doses of AZD1222 and around 25 had received two doses of the MenACWY control vaccine. Trial participants were enrolled by age into subgroups of 18-55, 56-69 and 70-plus years, and around 150, 29 and 61 TCR-sequenced participants, respectively, were included in these subgroups.

The CDR3 regions of human TCRbeta chains were subjected to immunosequencing. Per the source publication's procedure: Repertoire TCRs were checked for matches against a reference library of SARS-CoV-2-specific TCRs that had been generated using the MIRA antigen-specificity platform. Breadth was defined as the fraction of unique TCRs that were SARS-CoV-2-associated. Depth was defined as the fraction of total T cells that were SARS-CoV-2-associated. Using the MIRA data, each spike-specific TCR was assigned both to the spike region to which the TCR was reactive and to a CD4 or CD8 class. Log10-transformed breadth and depth values were compared by one-way ANOVA with Sidak's multiple comparisons tests. TCRdb mirrors the immuneACCESS table, restricted to in-frame sequences. Some clones are absent from its copies; in checked studies, under half trace to an unresolved V gene, and the reason for the others is unknown. Clone size and the V and J calls come from that table; the DNA yielded D and trimming. Recorded for this sample are about 150,000 clones; 80% to 90% of them occurred a single time. The top ten clonotypes cover approximately 7% of the sample.

Summary of the overall study and its limitations: Because no samples from the day 14 peak response were available, repertoires could be characterized only after the peak T cell response. Conclusions about previously exposed vaccinees are limited, since just 6 or 7 AZD1222 recipients were seropositive for SARS-CoV-2 at baseline. In the small 56-69-year group, the increase in depth fell short of significance, most likely because of low power. Nearly half of unique spike-specific TCRs reportedly recognized epitopes outside regions mutated in the B.1.351 and B.1.1.7 variants. Vaccine-associated CD4 TCRs spanned the whole spike protein, with dominant responses in regions 160-218 and 743-854. Participants were mostly white British, with more females than males. The authors suggested clonal diversity may have been underestimated. After two AZD1222 doses, both the breadth and the depth of spike-specific TCRs were significantly higher than at day 0 and than in MenACWY recipients.

From its cysteine to its phenylalanine, the CDR3 spans 15 amino acids. Of all the DNA, just the CDR3 is kept, 45 bases in frame from base 1. Trimming accounts for 1 base at V and 5 bases at J, while the number of junction bases matched to no gene is 4. The germline V gene gives CDR1 as SGHVS and CDR2 as FNYEAQ. The time point tag for this specimen amounts to: sample from adult after SARS-CoV-2 infection, after symptom onset. Two convalescent COVID-19 patients, sampled after symptom onset from adults with prior SARS-CoV-2 infection, were also TCR-sequenced for comparison. In the case of this clone: This clone's antigen is unknown. Per-base quality was not reported, and no clone a single base away is much larger than it.

This receptor was identified in an adult who had recovered from COVID-19. This sample comprised peripheral blood, obtained after recovery from COVID-19. The chain joins TRBV7-6 to TRBJ2-3; 9 bases in the junction line up with TRBD2. The nucleotide sequence reads as follows: TGTGCCAGCAGCTTAGTGGGACTAGCCGAAGATACGCAGTATTTT. Its translation is CASSLVGLAEDTQYF.